A selection of T cell receptor beta chains follows, all from one sample in a study of cytomegalovirus exposure and HLA in healthy donors. Assay used: immunoSEQ multiplex PCR; TCRdb lists only in-frame clones, some missing. In the table there are 150,000 or so clones, 84% of which are singletons. Material for sequencing was PBMCs. The receptors here all came from a man between 25 and 39 years old in good health and CMV-seropositive. The CDR3 runs from the conserved cysteine through the conserved F or W. The D gene is left open where the match is weak. Expanded clones get a size class; other rows say once, few or many, or leave the size out.

J gene: TRBJ1-1; clone size: -; V gene: TRBV6-1; D gene: TRBD1; CDR3 length: 16; CDR3 protein: CASSAKPGQRNTEAFF; CDR3 DNA: TGTGCCAGCAGTGCAAAGCCGGGACAGAGGAACACTGAAGCTTTCTTT
J gene: TRBJ2-5; clone size: -; V gene: TRBV28; D gene: -; CDR3 length: 16; CDR3 protein: CASSLYAGLPQETQYF; CDR3 DNA: TGTGCCAGCAGTTTATACGCGGGACTCCCTCAAGAGACCCAGTACTTC
J gene: TRBJ2-5; clone size: -; V gene: TRBV5-1; D gene: -; CDR3 length: 14; CDR3 protein: CASSLLSGGETQYF; CDR3 DNA: TGCGCCAGCAGCTTGCTCAGCGGCGGGGAGACCCAGTACTTC
J gene: TRBJ2-2; clone size: -; V gene: TRBV6-4; D gene: -; CDR3 length: 16; CDR3 protein: CASSVLWRDNTGELFF; CDR3 DNA: TGTGCCAGCAGTGTATTGTGGCGGGACAACACCGGGGAGCTGTTTTTT
J gene: TRBJ2-4; clone size: -; V gene: TRBV11-3; D gene: TRBD1; CDR3 length: 14; CDR3 protein: CASSLGGRGNIQYF; CDR3 DNA: TGTGCCAGCAGCTTAGGGGGCAGGGGGAACATTCAGTACTTC
J gene: TRBJ2-3; clone size: -; V gene: TRBV5-6; D gene: -; CDR3 length: 19; CDR3 protein: CASSYAEGYQPASTDTQYF; CDR3 DNA: TGTGCCAGCAGTTACGCGGAGGGTTATCAGCCCGCTAGCACAGATACGCAGTATTTT
J gene: TRBJ2-5; clone size: -; V gene: TRBV5-1; D gene: TRBD2; CDR3 length: 14; CDR3 protein: CASSFSGKGETQYF; CDR3 DNA: TGCGCCAGCAGCTTTAGCGGGAAGGGAGAGACCCAGTACTTC
J gene: TRBJ2-7; clone size: -; V gene: TRBV28; D gene: TRBD2; CDR3 length: 15; CDR3 protein: CASSLTTSGVYEQYF; CDR3 DNA: TGTGCCAGCAGTTTAACCACTAGCGGAGTCTACGAGCAGTACTTC
J gene: TRBJ2-5; clone size: once; V gene: TRBV6-1; D gene: -; CDR3 length: 11; CDR3 protein: CASRRAETQYF; CDR3 DNA: TGTGCCAGCAGGAGGGCAGAGACCCAGTACTTC
J gene: TRBJ2-3; clone size: -; V gene: TRBV6-1; D gene: -; CDR3 length: 13; CDR3 protein: CASTFADTDTQYF; CDR3 DNA: TGTGCCAGCACATTTGCGGACACAGATACGCAGTATTTT
J gene: TRBJ1-2; clone size: few; V gene: TRBV9; D gene: -; CDR3 length: 13; CDR3 protein: CASRDKSRDGYTF; CDR3 DNA: TGTGCCAGCCGGGACAAGAGCAGGGATGGCTACACCTTC
J gene: TRBJ1-1; clone size: -; V gene: TRBV4-2; D gene: -; CDR3 length: 15; CDR3 protein: CASSQDLGGIEEAFF; CDR3 DNA: TGTGCCAGCAGCCAAGATCTGGGGGGGATAGAGGAAGCTTTCTTT
J gene: TRBJ1-1; clone size: -; V gene: TRBV14; D gene: -; CDR3 length: 13; CDR3 protein: CASSHRWAIGAFF; CDR3 DNA: TGTGCCAGCAGTCATAGATGGGCCATTGGGGCTTTCTTT
J gene: TRBJ2-7; clone size: -; V gene: TRBV7-2; D gene: TRBD2; CDR3 length: 15; CDR3 protein: CASSSLAGVVYEQYF; CDR3 DNA: TGTGCCAGCAGCTCACTAGCGGGAGTTGTCTACGAGCAGTACTTC
J gene: TRBJ1-2; clone size: once; V gene: TRBV6-5; D gene: TRBD1; CDR3 length: 11; CDR3 protein: CASGQGDGYTF; CDR3 DNA: TGTGCCAGCGGACAGGGGGATGGCTACACCTTC
J gene: TRBJ1-1; clone size: -; V gene: TRBV11-2; D gene: TRBD1; CDR3 length: 14; CDR3 protein: CASSFGQVNTEAFF; CDR3 DNA: TGTGCCAGCAGCTTCGGACAGGTGAACACTGAAGCTTTCTTT
J gene: TRBJ1-2; clone size: -; V gene: TRBV28; D gene: -; CDR3 length: 13; CDR3 protein: CASSGQYRDGYTF; CDR3 DNA: TGTGCCAGCAGTGGACAATATAGGGATGGCTACACCTTC
J gene: TRBJ1-5; clone size: -; V gene: TRBV28; D gene: -; CDR3 length: 15; CDR3 protein: CASSLIGVMDQPQHF; CDR3 DNA: TGTGCCAGCAGTTTAATCGGGGTTATGGATCAGCCCCAGCATTTT
J gene: TRBJ2-5; clone size: -; V gene: TRBV7-7; D gene: TRBD1; CDR3 length: 14; CDR3 protein: CASSTGTGQETQYF; CDR3 DNA: TGTGCTAGCAGCACCGGGACAGGCCAAGAGACCCAGTACTTC
J gene: TRBJ1-1; clone size: -; V gene: TRBV5-4; D gene: TRBD1; CDR3 length: 15; CDR3 protein: CASSSKDRPHTEAFF; CDR3 DNA: TGTGCCAGCAGCTCCAAGGACAGGCCTCACACTGAAGCTTTCTTT
J gene: TRBJ2-1; clone size: -; V gene: TRBV10-1; D gene: TRBD1; CDR3 length: 16; CDR3 protein: CASRPGGTGRYNEQFF; CDR3 DNA: TGCGCCAGCCGCCCCGGCGGGACAGGGCGCTACAATGAGCAGTTCTTC
J gene: TRBJ2-3; clone size: -; V gene: TRBV19; D gene: TRBD1; CDR3 length: 17; CDR3 protein: CASSMPPGQGFTDTQYF; CDR3 DNA: TGTGCCAGTAGTATGCCTCCGGGACAGGGTTTCACAGATACGCAGTATTTT
J gene: TRBJ1-3; clone size: -; V gene: TRBV7-2; D gene: -; CDR3 length: 15; CDR3 protein: CASSPLAGSGNTIYF; CDR3 DNA: TGTGCCAGCAGCCCTCTAGCAGGCTCTGGAAACACCATATATTTT
J gene: TRBJ2-3; clone size: -; V gene: TRBV7-9; D gene: TRBD2; CDR3 length: 17; CDR3 protein: CASSPEGGGAGTDTQYF; CDR3 DNA: TGTGCCAGCAGCCCCGAGGGCGGGGGGGCCGGTACAGATACGCAGTATTTT
J gene: TRBJ1-6; clone size: -; V gene: TRBV19; D gene: -; CDR3 length: 15; CDR3 protein: CASSTYSGDRSPLHF; CDR3 DNA: TGTGCCAGTAGTACCTACTCAGGGGATCGGTCACCCCTCCACTTT
J gene: TRBJ2-7; clone size: -; V gene: TRBV25-1; D gene: -; CDR3 length: 14; CDR3 protein: CASNPTGKSYEQYF; CDR3 DNA: TGTGCCAGCAACCCTACAGGGAAAAGCTACGAGCAGTACTTC
J gene: TRBJ1-1; clone size: -; V gene: TRBV28; D gene: -; CDR3 length: 14; CDR3 protein: CASSPPRLNTEAFF; CDR3 DNA: TGTGCCAGCAGTCCTCCTAGACTAAACACTGAAGCTTTCTTT
J gene: TRBJ2-7; clone size: -; V gene: TRBV6-1; D gene: -; CDR3 length: 11; CDR3 protein: CASRAGPAEYF; CDR3 DNA: TGTGCCAGCAGGGCAGGGCCGGCGGAGTACTTC
J gene: TRBJ2-5; clone size: -; V gene: TRBV7-9; D gene: -; CDR3 length: 13; CDR3 protein: CASSLGGQETQYF; CDR3 DNA: TGTGCCAGCAGCTTAGGAGGGCAAGAGACCCAGTACTTC
J gene: TRBJ2-7; clone size: -; V gene: TRBV28; D gene: TRBD1; CDR3 length: 17; CDR3 protein: CASSSPAGTGSTYEQYF; CDR3 DNA: TGTGCCAGCAGTAGCCCCGCCGGGACAGGATCAACCTACGAGCAGTACTTC
J gene: TRBJ2-5; clone size: -; V gene: TRBV5-6; D gene: -; CDR3 length: 17; CDR3 protein: CASSLELAWEGVETQYF; CDR3 DNA: TGTGCCAGCAGCTTGGAGTTGGCGTGGGAGGGGGTAGAGACCCAGTACTTC
J gene: TRBJ2-2; clone size: -; V gene: TRBV25-1; D gene: TRBD1; CDR3 length: 15; CDR3 protein: CASGEGDRHTGELFF; CDR3 DNA: TGTGCCAGCGGCGAGGGGGACAGGCACACCGGGGAGCTGTTTTTT
J gene: TRBJ1-2; clone size: -; V gene: TRBV10-2; D gene: -; CDR3 length: 13; CDR3 protein: CASSEQGWGGYTF; CDR3 DNA: TGCGCCAGCAGTGAGCAGGGGTGGGGCGGCTACACCTTC
J gene: TRBJ2-1; clone size: -; V gene: TRBV5-1; D gene: TRBD1; CDR3 length: 15; CDR3 protein: CASSLGTGGHNEQFF; CDR3 DNA: TGCGCCAGCAGCTTAGGGACAGGTGGGCACAATGAGCAGTTCTTC
J gene: TRBJ2-1; clone size: -; V gene: TRBV6-1; D gene: TRBD1; CDR3 length: 15; CDR3 protein: CASSPGQGSYNEQFF; CDR3 DNA: TGTGCCAGCAGCCCGGGACAGGGATCCTACAATGAGCAGTTCTTC
J gene: TRBJ2-7; clone size: -; V gene: TRBV6-1; D gene: -; CDR3 length: 15; CDR3 protein: CATQPGRGIIGEQYF; CDR3 DNA: TGTGCCACCCAGCCCGGAAGGGGAATTATTGGCGAGCAGTACTTC
J gene: TRBJ1-1; clone size: -; V gene: TRBV7-2; D gene: TRBD1; CDR3 length: 14; CDR3 protein: CASSAWDRGTEAFF; CDR3 DNA: TGTGCCAGCAGCGCCTGGGACAGGGGGACTGAAGCTTTCTTT
J gene: TRBJ2-5; clone size: -; V gene: TRBV7-9; D gene: TRBD1; CDR3 length: 13; CDR3 protein: CASRIQGEETQYF; CDR3 DNA: TGTGCCAGCAGGATACAGGGGGAAGAGACCCAGTACTTC
J gene: TRBJ2-1; clone size: -; V gene: TRBV7-3; D gene: -; CDR3 length: 14; CDR3 protein: CASSRSNLGNEQFF; CDR3 DNA: TGTGCCAGCAGCCGAAGCAATCTAGGTAATGAGCAGTTCTTC
J gene: TRBJ2-7; clone size: -; V gene: TRBV19; D gene: TRBD1; CDR3 length: 14; CDR3 protein: CASSNYRGTYEQYF; CDR3 DNA: TGTGCCAGTAGTAATTACAGGGGGACCTACGAGCAGTACTTC
J gene: TRBJ1-1; clone size: -; V gene: TRBV15; D gene: TRBD1; CDR3 length: 17; CDR3 protein: CATSRLQGSGAYTEAFF; CDR3 DNA: TGTGCCACCAGCAGACTACAGGGGTCGGGGGCGTACACTGAAGCTTTCTTT
J gene: TRBJ2-1; clone size: -; V gene: TRBV5-1; D gene: -; CDR3 length: 14; CDR3 protein: CASSPTGTYNEQFF; CDR3 DNA: TGCGCCAGCAGCCCAACCGGGACCTACAATGAGCAGTTCTTC
J gene: TRBJ2-7; clone size: -; V gene: TRBV19; D gene: TRBD1; CDR3 length: 13; CDR3 protein: CASSRDRLNEQYF; CDR3 DNA: TGTGCCAGTAGCCGGGACAGGCTAAACGAGCAGTACTTC
J gene: TRBJ2-1; clone size: -; V gene: TRBV6-4; D gene: TRBD2; CDR3 length: 14; CDR3 protein: CASSRLAGYNEQFF; CDR3 DNA: TGTGCCAGCAGCCGACTAGCGGGGTATAATGAGCAGTTCTTC
J gene: TRBJ2-7; clone size: -; V gene: TRBV7-2; D gene: TRBD1; CDR3 length: 14; CDR3 protein: CASSLRTGGYEQYF; CDR3 DNA: TGTGCCAGCAGCTTAAGGACAGGTGGTTACGAGCAGTACTTC
J gene: TRBJ2-7; clone size: -; V gene: TRBV28; D gene: TRBD2; CDR3 length: 17; CDR3 protein: CASSLGTSGSVSYEQYF; CDR3 DNA: TGTGCCAGCAGTTTAGGGACTAGCGGGAGCGTTTCTTACGAGCAGTACTTC